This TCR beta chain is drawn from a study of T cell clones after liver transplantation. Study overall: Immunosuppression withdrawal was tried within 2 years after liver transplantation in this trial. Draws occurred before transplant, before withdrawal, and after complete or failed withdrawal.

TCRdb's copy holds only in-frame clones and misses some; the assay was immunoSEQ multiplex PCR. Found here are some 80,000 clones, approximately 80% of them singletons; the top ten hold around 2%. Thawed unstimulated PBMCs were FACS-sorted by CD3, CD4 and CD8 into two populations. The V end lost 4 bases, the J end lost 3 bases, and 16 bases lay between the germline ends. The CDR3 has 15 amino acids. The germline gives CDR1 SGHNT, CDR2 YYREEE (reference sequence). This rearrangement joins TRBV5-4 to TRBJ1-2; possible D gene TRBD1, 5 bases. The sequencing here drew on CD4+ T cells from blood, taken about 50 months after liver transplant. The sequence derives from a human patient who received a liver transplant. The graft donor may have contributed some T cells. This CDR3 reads CASSAQGGSDYGYTF. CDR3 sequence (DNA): TGTGCCAGCAGCGCGCAGGGAGGATCGGACTATGGCTACACCTTC.